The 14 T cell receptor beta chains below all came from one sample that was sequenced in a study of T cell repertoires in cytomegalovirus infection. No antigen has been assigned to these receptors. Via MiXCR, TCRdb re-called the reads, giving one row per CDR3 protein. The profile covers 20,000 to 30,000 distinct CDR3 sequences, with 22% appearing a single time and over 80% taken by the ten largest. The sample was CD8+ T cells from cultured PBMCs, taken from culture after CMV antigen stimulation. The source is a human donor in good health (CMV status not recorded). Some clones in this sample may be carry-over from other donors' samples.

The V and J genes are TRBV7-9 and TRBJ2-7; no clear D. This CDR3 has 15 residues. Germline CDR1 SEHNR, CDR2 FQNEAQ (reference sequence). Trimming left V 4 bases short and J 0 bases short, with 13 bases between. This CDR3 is CASSSGPTPSYEQYF. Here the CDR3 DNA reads TGTGCCAGCAGCTCAGGACCCACCCCCTCCTACGAGCAGTACTTC.

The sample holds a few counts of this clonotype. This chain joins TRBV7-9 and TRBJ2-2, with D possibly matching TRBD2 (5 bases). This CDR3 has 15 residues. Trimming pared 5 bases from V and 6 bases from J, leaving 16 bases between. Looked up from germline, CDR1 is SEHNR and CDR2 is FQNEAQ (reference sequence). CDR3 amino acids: CASSPPFSAAGELFF. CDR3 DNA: TGTGCCAGCAGCCCCCCCTTTAGCGCCGCCGGGGAGCTGTTTTTT.

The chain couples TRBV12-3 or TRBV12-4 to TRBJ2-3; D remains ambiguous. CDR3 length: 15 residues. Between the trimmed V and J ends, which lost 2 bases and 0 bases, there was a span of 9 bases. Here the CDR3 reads CASSLTKTSTDTQYF. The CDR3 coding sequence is TGTGCCAGCAGTTTAACTAAGACTAGCACAGATACGCAGTATTTT.

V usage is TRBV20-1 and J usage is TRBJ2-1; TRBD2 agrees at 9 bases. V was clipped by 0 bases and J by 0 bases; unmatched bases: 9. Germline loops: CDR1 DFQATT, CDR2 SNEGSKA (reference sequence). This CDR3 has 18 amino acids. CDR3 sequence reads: CSARDRSSGGTSYNEQFF. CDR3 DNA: TGCAGTGCTAGAGATCGGTCCAGCGGGGGGACCTCCTACAATGAGCAGTTCTTC.

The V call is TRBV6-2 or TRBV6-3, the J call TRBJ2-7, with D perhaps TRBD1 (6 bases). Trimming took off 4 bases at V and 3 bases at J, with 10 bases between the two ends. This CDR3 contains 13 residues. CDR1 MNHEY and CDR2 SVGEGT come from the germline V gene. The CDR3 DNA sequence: TGTGCCAGCAGTTGGGGGCAAAACTACGAGCAGTACTTC. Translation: CASSWGQNYEQYF.

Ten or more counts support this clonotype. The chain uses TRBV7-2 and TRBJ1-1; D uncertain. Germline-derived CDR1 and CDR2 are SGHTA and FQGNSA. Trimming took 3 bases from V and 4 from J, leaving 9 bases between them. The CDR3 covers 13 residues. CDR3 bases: TGTGCCAGCAGCTTCGTCAGGAGCACTGAAGCTTTCTTT. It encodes CASSFVRSTEAFF.

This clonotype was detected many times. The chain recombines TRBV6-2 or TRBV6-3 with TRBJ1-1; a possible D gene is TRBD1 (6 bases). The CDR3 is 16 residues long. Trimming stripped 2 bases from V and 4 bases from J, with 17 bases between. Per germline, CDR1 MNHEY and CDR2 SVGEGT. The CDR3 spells CASSYDKGRGPTEAFF. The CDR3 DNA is TGTGCCAGCAGTTACGATAAGGGCAGGGGTCCCACTGAAGCTTTCTTT.

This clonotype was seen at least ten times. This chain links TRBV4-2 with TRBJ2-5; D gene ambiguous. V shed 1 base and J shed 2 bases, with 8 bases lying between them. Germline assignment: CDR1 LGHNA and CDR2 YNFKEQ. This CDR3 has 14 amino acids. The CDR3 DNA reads TGTGCCAGCAGCCAAGGGTTCGGACAAGAGACCCAGTACTTC. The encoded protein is CASSQGFGQETQYF.

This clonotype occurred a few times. The CDR3 coding sequence is TGTGCCAGCAGAAGCTCCGGGGATAGCACAGATACGCAGTATTTT. It is translated as CASRSSGDSTDTQYF. The chain links TRBV6-1 to TRBJ2-3; maybe TRBD2 (5 bases). Germline V CDR1 and CDR2: MNHNS, SASEGT. The CDR3 is 15 residues long. Trimming cost V 6 bases and J 0 bases, with 13 bases left between them.

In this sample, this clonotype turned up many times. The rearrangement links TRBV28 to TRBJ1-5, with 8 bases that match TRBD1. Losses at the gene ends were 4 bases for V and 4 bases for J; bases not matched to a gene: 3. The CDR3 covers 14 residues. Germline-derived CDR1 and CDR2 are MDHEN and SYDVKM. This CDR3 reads CASSSGGDNQPQHF. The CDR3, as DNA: TGTGCCAGCAGTTCAGGGGGCGATAATCAGCCCCAGCATTTT.

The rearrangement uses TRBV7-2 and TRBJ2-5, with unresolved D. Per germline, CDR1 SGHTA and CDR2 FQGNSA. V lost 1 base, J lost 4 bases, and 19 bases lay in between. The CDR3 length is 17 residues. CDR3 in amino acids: CASSLGWTLTSTETQYF. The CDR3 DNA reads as TGTGCCAGCAGCTTAGGGTGGACGCTGACAAGTACAGAGACCCAGTACTTC.

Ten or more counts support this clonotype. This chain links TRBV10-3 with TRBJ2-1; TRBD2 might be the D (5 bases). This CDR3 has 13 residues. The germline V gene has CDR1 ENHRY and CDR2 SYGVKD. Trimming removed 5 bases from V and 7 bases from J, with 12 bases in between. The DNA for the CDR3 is TGTGCCATCAGTTTTGGGCTAGCTAATGAGCAGTTCTTC. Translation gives CAISFGLANEQFF.

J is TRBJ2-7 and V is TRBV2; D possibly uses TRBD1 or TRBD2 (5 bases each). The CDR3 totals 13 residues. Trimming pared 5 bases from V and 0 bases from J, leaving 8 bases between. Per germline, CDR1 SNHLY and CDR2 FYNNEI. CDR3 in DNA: TGTGCCAGCAGTAGGGACCCCTCCTACGAGCAGTACTTC. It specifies CASSRDPSYEQYF.

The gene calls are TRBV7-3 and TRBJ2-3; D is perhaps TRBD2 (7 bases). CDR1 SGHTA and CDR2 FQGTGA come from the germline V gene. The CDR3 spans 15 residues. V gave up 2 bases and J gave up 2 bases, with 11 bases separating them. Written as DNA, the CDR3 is TGTGCCAGCAGCTTAGGGGGGGCCTACACAGATACGCAGTATTTT. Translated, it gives CASSLGGAYTDTQYF.